Below, one T cell receptor beta chain is given with its context. The antigen is not known. Sequencing used immunoSEQ multiplex PCR; TCRdb keeps in-frame clones, though not all of them. The sample has fewer than 6,500 clones, approximately 92% seen once. The data belong to a study of chemoradiotherapy in HPV16-positive cancers. Samples were taken several times over chemoradiotherapy. General study findings and limits: Only a couple of HPV16-positive patients supplied the functional HPV-specificity definition. HPV-responsive T-cell expansion during chemoradiotherapy was linked to improved recurrence-free survival in HPV16-positive patients. During treatment, candidate HPV-specific clones and E7-related motifs expanded in tumor.

The sequences come from blood, collected from a patient who underwent chemoradiotherapy. The TCR comes from a human donor with HPV-associated anogenital cancer.

The CDR3 region is CASGKEGGANVLTF. In DNA, the CDR3 is TGTGCCAGTGGAAAGGAGGGTGGGGCCAACGTCCTGACTTTC. The J gene is TRBJ2-6, the V gene TRBV27, with a tentative D call TRBD2 (6 bases). Per the germline V gene, CDR1 is MNHEY and CDR2 is SMNVEV (reference sequence). V lost 9 bases and J lost 3, with 12 bases in between. The CDR3 is 14 residues long. Full variable domain (outside the CDR3, taken from reference TRBV27 and TRBJ2-6): EAQVTQNPRYLITVTGKKLTVTCSQNMNHEYMSWYRQDPGLGLRQIYYSMNVEVTDKGDVPEGYKVSRKEKRNFPLILESPSPNQTSLYFCASGKEGGANVLTFGAGSRLTVL.